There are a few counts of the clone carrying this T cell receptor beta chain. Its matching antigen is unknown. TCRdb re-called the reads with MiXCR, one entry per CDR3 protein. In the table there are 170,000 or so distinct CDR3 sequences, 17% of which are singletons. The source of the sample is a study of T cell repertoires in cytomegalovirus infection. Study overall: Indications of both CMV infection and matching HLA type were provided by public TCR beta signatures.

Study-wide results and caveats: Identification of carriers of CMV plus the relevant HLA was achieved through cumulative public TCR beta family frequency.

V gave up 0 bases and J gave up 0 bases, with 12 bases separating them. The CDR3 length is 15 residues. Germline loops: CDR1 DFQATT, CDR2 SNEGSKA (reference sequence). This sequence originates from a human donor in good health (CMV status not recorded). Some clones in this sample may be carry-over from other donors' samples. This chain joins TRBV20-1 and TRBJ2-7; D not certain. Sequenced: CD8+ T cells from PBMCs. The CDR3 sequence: CSARDYTVVSYEQYF. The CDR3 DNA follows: TGCAGTGCTAGAGATTATACAGTGGTCTCCTACGAGCAGTACTTC.